This T cell receptor (beta chain) was captured by sequencing in a study of blood T cell repertoires in COVID-19. TCRdb's table, derived via immunoSEQ multiplex PCR, lists solely in-frame clones and lacks some. The data contain more than 300,000 clones, 91% of them seen just once; the ten biggest clones take up 2.5% to 4%. The CDR3 runs 15 residues. Germline loops: CDR1 LNHDA, CDR2 SQIVND (reference sequence). V was pared by 6 bases and J by 5 bases, with 7 bases of the junction left unmatched. Source material: peripheral blood. This sequence originates from a woman aged 18-30 years who had recovered from COVID-19. The chain recombines TRBV19 with TRBJ2-1; TRBD2 matches 10 bases. CDR3 in amino acids: CASSLLAGTDNEQFF. As DNA, the CDR3 is TGTGCCAGTAGCCTACTAGCGGGAACGGACAATGAGCAGTTCTTC. Combining the CDR3 with reference TRBV19 and TRBJ2-1 gives the whole variable domain DGGITQSPKYLFRKEGQNVTLSCEQNLNHDAMYWYRQDPGQGLRLIYYSQIVNDFQKGDIAEGYSVSREKKESFPLTVTSAQKNPTAFYLCASSLLAGTDNEQFFGPGTRLTVL.